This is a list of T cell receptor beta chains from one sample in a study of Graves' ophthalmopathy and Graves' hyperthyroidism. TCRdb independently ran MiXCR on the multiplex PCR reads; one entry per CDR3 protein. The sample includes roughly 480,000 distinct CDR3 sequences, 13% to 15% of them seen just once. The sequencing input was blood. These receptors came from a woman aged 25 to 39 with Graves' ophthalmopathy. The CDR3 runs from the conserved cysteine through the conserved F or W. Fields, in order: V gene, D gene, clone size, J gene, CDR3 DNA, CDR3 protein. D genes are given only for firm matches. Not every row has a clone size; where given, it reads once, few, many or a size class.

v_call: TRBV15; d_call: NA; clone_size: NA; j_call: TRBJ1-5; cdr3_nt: TGTGCCACCAGCAGAGATGGGTTCGGTTTGGTAGATAGCAATCAGCCCCAGCATTTT; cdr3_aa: CATSRDGFGLVDSNQPQHF
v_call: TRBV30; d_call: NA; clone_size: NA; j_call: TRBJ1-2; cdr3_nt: TGTGCCTGGAGAAGAGGCGGAACGGGGTATGGCTACACCTTC; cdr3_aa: CAWRRGGTGYGYTF
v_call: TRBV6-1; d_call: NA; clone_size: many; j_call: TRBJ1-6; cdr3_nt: TGTGCCAGCTCACGAATCTCCGGGCCGGATTCACCCCTCCACTTT; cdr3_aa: CASSRISGPDSPLHF
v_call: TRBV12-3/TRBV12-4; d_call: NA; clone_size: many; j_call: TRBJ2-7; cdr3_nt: TGTGCCAGCAGGAAGGGACAAACGACTGAGCAGTACTTC; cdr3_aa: CASRKGQTTEQYF
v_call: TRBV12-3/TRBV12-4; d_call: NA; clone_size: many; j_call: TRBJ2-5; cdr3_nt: TGTGCCAGCAGTTTTAGTCCCCCAGGCGGGCAAGAGACCCAGTACTTC; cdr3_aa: CASSFSPPGGQETQYF
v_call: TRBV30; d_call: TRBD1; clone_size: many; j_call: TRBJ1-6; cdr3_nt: TGTGCCTGGAGTGGGGGGGACAGTTCACCCCTCCACTTT; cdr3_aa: CAWSGGDSSPLHF
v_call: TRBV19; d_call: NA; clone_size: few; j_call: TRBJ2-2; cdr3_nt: TGTGCCAGTAGTGTGGGACTCCCAACGAACACCGGGGAGCTGTTTTTT; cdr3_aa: CASSVGLPTNTGELFF
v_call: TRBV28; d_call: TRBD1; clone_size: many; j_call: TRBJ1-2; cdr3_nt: TGTGCCAGCAGCGTAATCCAGGGGGCCCCTTACTATGGCTACACCTTC; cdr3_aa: CASSVIQGAPYYGYTF
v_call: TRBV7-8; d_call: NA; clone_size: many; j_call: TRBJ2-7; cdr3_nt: TGTGCCAGCAGCTTATCAGGGATGGCTTCCTACGAGCAGTACTTC; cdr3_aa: CASSLSGMASYEQYF
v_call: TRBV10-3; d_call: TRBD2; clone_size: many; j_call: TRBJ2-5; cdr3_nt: TGTGCCATCAGCGGGACTAGCGGGGGCCAGTACCAAGAGACCCAGTACTTC; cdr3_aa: CAISGTSGGQYQETQYF
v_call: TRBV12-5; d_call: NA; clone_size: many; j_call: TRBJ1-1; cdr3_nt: TGTGCTAGTGGCCAGGACGGCTGGGGCGCCACTGAAGCTTTCTTT; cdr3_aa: CASGQDGWGATEAFF
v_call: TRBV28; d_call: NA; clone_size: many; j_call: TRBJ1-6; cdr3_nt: TGTGCCAGCAGTTCGGCGGGGACATACAGCTCCTATAATTCACCCCTCCACTTT; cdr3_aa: CASSSAGTYSSYNSPLHF
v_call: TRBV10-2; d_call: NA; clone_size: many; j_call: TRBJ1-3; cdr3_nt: TGCGCCAGCAGTGTTAGGGGGAAGACCATATATTTT; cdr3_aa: CASSVRGKTIYF
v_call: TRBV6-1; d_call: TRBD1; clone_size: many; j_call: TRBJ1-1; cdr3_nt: TGTGCCAGCAGTCTCACAGGGGGCAAGACTGAAGCTTTCTTT; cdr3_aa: CASSLTGGKTEAFF
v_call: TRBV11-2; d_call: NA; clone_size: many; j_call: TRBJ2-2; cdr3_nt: TGTGCCAGCAGCAAGTTTCCGGGGGAGCTGTTTTTT; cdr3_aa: CASSKFPGELFF
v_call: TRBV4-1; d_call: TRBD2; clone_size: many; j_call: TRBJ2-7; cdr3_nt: TGCGCCAGCAGCCAAGAACGGGTAGCGGGGGCCTACGAGCAGTACTTC; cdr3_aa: CASSQERVAGAYEQYF
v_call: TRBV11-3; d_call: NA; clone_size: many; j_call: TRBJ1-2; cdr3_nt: TGTGCCAGCAGCCCAGCGCGGCAATCTGGCTACACCTTC; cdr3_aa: CASSPARQSGYTF
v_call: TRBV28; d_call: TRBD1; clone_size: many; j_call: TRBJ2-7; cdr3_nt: TGTGCCAGCAGTTCCACAGGGGGCTTGTACTTC; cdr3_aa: CASSSTGGLYF
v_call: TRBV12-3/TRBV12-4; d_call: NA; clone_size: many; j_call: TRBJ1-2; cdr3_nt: TGTGCCAGCCAATACAGGAGGCGCTACACCTTC; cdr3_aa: CASQYRRRYTF
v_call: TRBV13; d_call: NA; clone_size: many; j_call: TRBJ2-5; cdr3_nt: TGTGCCAGCAGCTCCAGACTAGAAGAGACCCAGTACTTC; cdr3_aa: CASSSRLEETQYF
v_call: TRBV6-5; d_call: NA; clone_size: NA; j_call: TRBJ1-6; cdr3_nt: TGTGCCAGCAGTTACGAAGGGGCAAATTCACCCCTCCACTTT; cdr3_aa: CASSYEGANSPLHF
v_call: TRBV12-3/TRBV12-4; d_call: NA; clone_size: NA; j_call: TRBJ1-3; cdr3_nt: TGTGCCAGCAGCCCTACCGGGACTTCCTCTGGAAACACCATATATTTT; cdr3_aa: CASSPTGTSSGNTIYF
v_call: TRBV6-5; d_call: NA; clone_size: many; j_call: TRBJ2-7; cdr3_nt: TGTGCCAGCAGGTTAGGAACTTACGAGCAGTACTTC; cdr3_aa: CASRLGTYEQYF